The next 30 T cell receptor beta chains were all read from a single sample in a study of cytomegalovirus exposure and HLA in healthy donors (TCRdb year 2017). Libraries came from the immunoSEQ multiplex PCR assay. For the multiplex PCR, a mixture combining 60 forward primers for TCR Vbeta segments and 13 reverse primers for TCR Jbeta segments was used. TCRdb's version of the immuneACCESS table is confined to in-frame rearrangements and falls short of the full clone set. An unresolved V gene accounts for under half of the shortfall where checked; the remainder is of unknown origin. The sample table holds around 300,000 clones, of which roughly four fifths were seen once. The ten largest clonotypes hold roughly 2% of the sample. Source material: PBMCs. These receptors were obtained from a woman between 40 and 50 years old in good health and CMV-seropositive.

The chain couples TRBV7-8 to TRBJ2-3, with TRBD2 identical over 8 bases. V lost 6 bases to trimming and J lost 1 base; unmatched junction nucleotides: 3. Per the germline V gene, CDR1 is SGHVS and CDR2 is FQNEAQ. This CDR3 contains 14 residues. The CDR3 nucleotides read TGTGCCAGCAGATTGCGGGAGGGCACAGATACGCAGTATTTT. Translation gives CASRLREGTDTQYF.

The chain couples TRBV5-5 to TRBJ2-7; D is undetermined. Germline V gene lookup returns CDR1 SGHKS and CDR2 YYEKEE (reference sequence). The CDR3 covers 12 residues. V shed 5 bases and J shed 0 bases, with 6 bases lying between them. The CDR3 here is CASSPSSYEQYF. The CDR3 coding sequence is TGTGCCAGCAGTCCGAGCTCCTACGAGCAGTACTTC.

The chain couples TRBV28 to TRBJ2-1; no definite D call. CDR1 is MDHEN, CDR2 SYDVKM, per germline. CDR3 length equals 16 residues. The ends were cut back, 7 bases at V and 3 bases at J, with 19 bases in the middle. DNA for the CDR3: TGTGCCAGCAAAGATTCCACGCGACAAGGCTACAATGAGCAGTTCTTC. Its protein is CASKDSTRQGYNEQFF.

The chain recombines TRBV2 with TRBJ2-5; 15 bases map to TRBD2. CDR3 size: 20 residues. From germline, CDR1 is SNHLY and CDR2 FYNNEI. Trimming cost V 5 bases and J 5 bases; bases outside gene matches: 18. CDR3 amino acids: CASSLVATGLAGGSGETQYF. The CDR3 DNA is TGTGCCAGCAGTCTAGTGGCAACGGGACTAGCGGGAGGATCGGGCGAGACCCAGTACTTC.

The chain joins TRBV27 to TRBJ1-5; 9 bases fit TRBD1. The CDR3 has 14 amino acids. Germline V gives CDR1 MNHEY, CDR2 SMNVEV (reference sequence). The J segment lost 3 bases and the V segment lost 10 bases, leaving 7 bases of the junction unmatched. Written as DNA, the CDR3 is TGTGCCACCTCCGGGACAGGGAACAATCAGCCCCAGCATTTT. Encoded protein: CATSGTGNNQPQHF.

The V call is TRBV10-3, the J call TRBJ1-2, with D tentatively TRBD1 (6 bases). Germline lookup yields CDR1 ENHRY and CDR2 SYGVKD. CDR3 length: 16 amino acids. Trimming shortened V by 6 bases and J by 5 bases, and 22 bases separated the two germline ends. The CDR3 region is CAIRRDKAGAGYGYTF. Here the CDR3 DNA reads TGTGCCATCAGACGCGACAAGGCAGGGGCAGGGTATGGCTACACCTTC.

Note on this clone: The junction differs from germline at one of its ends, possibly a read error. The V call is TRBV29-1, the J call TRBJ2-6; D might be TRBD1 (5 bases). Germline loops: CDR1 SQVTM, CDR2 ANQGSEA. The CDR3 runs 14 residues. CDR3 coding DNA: TGCAGCGTATCGAAGAGCTCTGGGGCCAACGGCCTGACTTTC. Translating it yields CSVSKSSGANGLTF.

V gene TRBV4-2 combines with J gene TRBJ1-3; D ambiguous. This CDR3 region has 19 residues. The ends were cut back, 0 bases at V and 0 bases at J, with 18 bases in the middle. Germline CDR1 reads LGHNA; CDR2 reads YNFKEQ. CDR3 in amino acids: CASSQDEVGGWGSGNTIYF. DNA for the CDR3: TGTGCCAGCAGCCAAGATGAAGTGGGAGGTTGGGGCTCTGGAAACACCATATATTTT.

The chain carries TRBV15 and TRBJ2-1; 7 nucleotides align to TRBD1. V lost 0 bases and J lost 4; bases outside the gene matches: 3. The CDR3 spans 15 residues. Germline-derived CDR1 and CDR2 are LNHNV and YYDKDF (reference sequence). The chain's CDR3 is CATSRDGTDYNEQFF. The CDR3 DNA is TGTGCCACCAGCAGAGATGGGACAGATTACAATGAGCAGTTCTTC.

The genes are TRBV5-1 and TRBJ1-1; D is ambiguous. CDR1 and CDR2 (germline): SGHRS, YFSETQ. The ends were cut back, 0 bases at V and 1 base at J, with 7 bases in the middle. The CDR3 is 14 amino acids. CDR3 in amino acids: CASSLDGPNTEAFF. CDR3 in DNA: TGCGCCAGCAGCTTGGATGGGCCGAACACTGAAGCTTTCTTT.

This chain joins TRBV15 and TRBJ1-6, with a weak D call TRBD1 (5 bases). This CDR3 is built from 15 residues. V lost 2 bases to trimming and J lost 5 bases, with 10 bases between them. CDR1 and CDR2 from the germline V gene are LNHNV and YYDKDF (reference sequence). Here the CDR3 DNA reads TGTGCCACCAGCAGACGACAGTTTAATAATTCACCCCTCCACTTT. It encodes CATSRRQFNNSPLHF.

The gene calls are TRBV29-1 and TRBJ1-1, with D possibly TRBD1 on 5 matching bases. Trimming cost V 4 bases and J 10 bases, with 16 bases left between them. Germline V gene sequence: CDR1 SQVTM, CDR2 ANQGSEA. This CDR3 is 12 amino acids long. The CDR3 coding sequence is TGCAGCGTTGTGAGTTTAATGGGGCGAGCTTTCTTT. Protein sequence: CSVVSLMGRAFF.

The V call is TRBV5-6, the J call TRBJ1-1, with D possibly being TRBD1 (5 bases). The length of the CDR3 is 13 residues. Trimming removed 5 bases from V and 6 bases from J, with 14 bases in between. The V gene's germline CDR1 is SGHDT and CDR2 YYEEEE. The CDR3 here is CASRPQGGSEAFF. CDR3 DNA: TGTGCCAGCAGACCCCAGGGTGGGTCTGAAGCTTTCTTT.

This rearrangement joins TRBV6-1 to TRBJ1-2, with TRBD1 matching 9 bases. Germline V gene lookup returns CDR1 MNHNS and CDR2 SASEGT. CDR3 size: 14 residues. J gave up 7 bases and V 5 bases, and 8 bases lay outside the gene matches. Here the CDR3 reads CASSRVTTGGGYTF. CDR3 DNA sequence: TGTGCCAGCAGTCGAGTGACGACAGGGGGTGGCTACACCTTC.

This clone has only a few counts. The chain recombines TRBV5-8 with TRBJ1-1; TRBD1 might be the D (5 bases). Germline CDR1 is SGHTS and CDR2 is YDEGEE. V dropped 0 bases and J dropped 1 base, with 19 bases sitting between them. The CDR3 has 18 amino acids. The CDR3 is CASSLDSSVGAKNTEAFF. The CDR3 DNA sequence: TGTGCCAGCAGCTTGGATAGTTCGGTAGGGGCGAAGAACACTGAAGCTTTCTTT.

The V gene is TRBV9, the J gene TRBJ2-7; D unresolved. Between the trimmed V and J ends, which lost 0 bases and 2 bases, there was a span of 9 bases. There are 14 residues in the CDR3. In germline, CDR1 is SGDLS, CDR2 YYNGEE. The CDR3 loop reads CASSVDLPPYEQYF. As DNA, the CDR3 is TGTGCCAGCAGCGTAGACCTACCGCCCTACGAGCAGTACTTC.

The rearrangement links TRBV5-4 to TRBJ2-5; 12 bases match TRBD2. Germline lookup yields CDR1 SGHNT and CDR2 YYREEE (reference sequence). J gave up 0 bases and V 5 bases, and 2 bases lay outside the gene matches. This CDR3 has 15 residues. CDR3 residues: CASRGTSGYQETQYF. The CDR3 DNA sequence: TGTGCCAGCAGGGGGACTAGCGGGTACCAAGAGACCCAGTACTTC.

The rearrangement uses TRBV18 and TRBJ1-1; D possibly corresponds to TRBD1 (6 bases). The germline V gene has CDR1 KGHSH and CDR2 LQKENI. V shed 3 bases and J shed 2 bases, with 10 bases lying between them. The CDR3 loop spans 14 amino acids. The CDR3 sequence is CASSPWTDNTEAFF. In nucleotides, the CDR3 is TGTGCCAGCTCACCCTGGACAGATAACACTGAAGCTTTCTTT.

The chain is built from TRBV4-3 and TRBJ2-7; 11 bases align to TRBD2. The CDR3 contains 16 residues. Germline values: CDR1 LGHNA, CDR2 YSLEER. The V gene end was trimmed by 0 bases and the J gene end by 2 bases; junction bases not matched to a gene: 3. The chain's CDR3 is CASSQELAGGPYEQYF. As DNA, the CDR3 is TGCGCCAGCAGCCAAGAGCTAGCGGGAGGCCCCTACGAGCAGTACTTC.

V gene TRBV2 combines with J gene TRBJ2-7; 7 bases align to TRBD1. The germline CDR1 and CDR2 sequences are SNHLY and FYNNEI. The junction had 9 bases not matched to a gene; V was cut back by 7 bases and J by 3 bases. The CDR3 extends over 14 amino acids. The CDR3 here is CASKNGQDLYEQYF. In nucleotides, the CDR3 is TGTGCCAGCAAAAACGGACAGGATCTCTACGAGCAGTACTTC.

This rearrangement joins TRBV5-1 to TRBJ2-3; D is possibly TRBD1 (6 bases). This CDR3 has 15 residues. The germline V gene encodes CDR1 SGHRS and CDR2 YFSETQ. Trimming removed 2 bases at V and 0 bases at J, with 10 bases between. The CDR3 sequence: CASSFTGFSTDTQYF. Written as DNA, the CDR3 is TGCGCCAGCAGCTTTACAGGGTTTAGCACAGATACGCAGTATTTT.

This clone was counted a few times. The CDR3 is CASRRTGQYNSPLHF. In DNA form, the CDR3 reads TGTGCCAGCAGGAGGACAGGCCAATATAATTCACCCCTCCACTTT. This chain joins TRBV6-5 and TRBJ1-6; 7 bases fit TRBD1. This CDR3 is 15 amino acids long. With V trimmed by 6 bases and J by 4 bases, 6 bases remained unmatched. Looked up from germline, CDR1 is MNHEY and CDR2 is SVGAGI.

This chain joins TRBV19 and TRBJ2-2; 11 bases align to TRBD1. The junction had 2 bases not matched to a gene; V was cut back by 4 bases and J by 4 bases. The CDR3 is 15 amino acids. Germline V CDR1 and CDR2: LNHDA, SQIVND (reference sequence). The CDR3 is CASSTGQGGTGELFF. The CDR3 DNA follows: TGTGCCAGTAGTACGGGACAGGGGGGCACCGGGGAGCTGTTTTTT.

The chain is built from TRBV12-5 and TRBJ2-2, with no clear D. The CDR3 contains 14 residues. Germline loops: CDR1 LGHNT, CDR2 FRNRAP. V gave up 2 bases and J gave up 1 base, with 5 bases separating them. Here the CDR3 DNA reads TGTGCTAGTGGTTTGTCAGGGAACACCGGGGAGCTGTTTTTT. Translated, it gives CASGLSGNTGELFF. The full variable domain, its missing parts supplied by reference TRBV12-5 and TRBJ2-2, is DARVTQTPRHKVTEMGQEVTMRCQPILGHNTVFWYRQTMMQGLELLAYFRNRAPLDDSGMPKDRFSAEMPDATLATLKIQPSEPRDSAVYFCASGLSGNTGELFFGEGSRLTVL.

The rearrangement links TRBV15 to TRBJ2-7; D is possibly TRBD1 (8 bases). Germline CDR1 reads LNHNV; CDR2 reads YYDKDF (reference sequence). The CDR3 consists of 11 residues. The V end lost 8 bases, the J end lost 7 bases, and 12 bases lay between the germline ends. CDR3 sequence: CATGQGGEQYF. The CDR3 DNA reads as TGTGCCACCGGACAGGGAGGGGAGCAGTACTTC.

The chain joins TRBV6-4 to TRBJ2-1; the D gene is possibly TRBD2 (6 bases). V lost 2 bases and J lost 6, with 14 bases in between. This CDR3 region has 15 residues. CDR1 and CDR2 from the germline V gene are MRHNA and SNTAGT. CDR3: CASSDAHAGGNEQFF. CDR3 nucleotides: TGTGCCAGCAGTGACGCCCACGCCGGGGGCAATGAGCAGTTCTTC.

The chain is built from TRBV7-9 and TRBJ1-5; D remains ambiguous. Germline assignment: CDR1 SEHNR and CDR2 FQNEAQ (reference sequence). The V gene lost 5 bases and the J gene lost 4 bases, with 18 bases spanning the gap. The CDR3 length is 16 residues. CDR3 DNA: TGTGCCAGCAGCAGAGTGAACGGGGTCGGAAATCAGCCCCAGCATTTT. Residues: CASSRVNGVGNQPQHF. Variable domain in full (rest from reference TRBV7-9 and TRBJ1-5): DTGVSQNPRHKITKRGQNVTFRCDPISEHNRLYWYRQTLGQGPEFLTYFQNEAQLEKSRLLSDRFSAERPKGSFSTLEIQRTEQGDSAMYLCASSRVNGVGNQPQHFGDGTRLSIL.

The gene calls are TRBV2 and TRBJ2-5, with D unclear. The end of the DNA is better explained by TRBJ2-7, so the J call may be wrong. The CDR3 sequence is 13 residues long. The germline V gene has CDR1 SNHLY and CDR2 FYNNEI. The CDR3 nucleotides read TGTGCCAGCAGTGACGCCCTGAACTACGAGCAGTACTTC. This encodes CASSDALNYEQYF.

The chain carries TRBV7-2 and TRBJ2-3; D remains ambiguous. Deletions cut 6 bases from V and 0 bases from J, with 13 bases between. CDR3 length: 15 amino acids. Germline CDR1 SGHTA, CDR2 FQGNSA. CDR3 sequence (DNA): TGTGCCAGCAGTTTCCGAACTCTTAGCACAGATACGCAGTATTTT. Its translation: CASSFRTLSTDTQYF. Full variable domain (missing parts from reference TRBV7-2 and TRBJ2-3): GAGVSQSPSNKVTEKGKDVELRCDPISGHTALYWYRQSLGQGLEFLIYFQGNSAPDKSGLPSDRFSAERTGGSVSTLTIQRTQQEDSAVYLCASSFRTLSTDTQYFGPGTRLTVL.

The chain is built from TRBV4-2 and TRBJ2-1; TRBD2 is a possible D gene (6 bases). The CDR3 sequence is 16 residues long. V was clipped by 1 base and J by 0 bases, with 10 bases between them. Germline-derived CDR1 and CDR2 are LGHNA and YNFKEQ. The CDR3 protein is CASSQGGGSSYNEQFF. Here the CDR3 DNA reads TGTGCCAGCAGCCAAGGGGGAGGAAGCTCCTACAATGAGCAGTTCTTC.